Following are 30 T cell receptor beta chains from one sample sequenced in a study of blood T cell repertoires in COVID-19. Clones were read by immunoSEQ multiplex PCR, and TCRdb kept only the in-frame ones, dropping some. The sample shows roughly 120,000 clones, 75% to 90% of them seen only once. Sequenced: peripheral blood. The receptor source for this set is a woman aged 50 to 60 with acute or convalescent COVID-19.

The J gene is TRBJ2-1, the V gene TRBV19; possible D gene TRBD2, 5 bases. Germline CDR1 reads LNHDA; CDR2 reads SQIVND (reference sequence). V lost 4 bases and J 1 base, leaving 11 bases between the germline ends. CDR3 length equals 15 residues. The CDR3 DNA sequence: TGTGCCAGTAGTACTTCTAGCAGTTCCTACAATGAGCAGTTCTTC. Amino acids: CASSTSSSSYNEQFF.

CDR3: CASSSGQGIWNEQFF. In nucleotides, the CDR3 is TGTGCCAGCAGCTCCGGACAGGGGATATGGAATGAGCAGTTCTTC. The V gene is TRBV7-3, the J gene TRBJ2-1; 9 positions match TRBD1. With V trimmed by 4 bases and J by 7 bases, 8 bases remained unmatched. The V gene's germline CDR1 is SGHTA and CDR2 FQGTGA. The CDR3 is 15 amino acids.

This chain uses TRBV5-1 with TRBJ2-6; D is perhaps TRBD1 (6 bases). Germline V gene lookup returns CDR1 SGHRS and CDR2 YFSETQ. The CDR3 is 16 amino acids. Trimming stripped 5 bases from V and 0 bases from J, with 12 bases between. CDR3 in amino acids: CASSRQVSSGANVLTF. DNA for the CDR3: TGCGCCAGCAGTCGACAGGTTAGCTCTGGGGCCAACGTCCTGACTTTC.

J is TRBJ1-1 and V is TRBV29-1; D perhaps matches TRBD1 (5 bases). V was shortened by 1 base and J by 7 bases, with 10 bases between the two germline ends. This CDR3 has 12 residues. The germline V gene has CDR1 SQVTM and CDR2 ANQGSEA. The CDR3 nucleotides read TGCAGCGTTGAAGGTGCAGGGCATGAAGCTTTCTTT. Encoded protein: CSVEGAGHEAFF. The full variable domain, its missing parts supplied by reference TRBV29-1 and TRBJ1-1, is SAVISQKPSRDICQRGTSLTIQCQVDSQVTMMFWYRQQPGQSLTLIATANQGSEATYESGFVIDKFPISRPNLTFSTLTVSNMSPEDSSIYLCSVEGAGHEAFFGQGTRLTVV.

The gene calls are TRBV30 and TRBJ1-2; D not resolved. Trimming removed 3 bases at V and 3 bases at J, with 14 bases between. The CDR3 runs to 14 residues. Germline CDR1 is GTSNPN and CDR2 is SVGIG (reference sequence). In DNA, the CDR3 is TGTGCCTGGAGAAAGCGGGGTGTCGACTATGGCTACACCTTC. As protein: CAWRKRGVDYGYTF.

The chain carries TRBV6-4 and TRBJ1-1; TRBD1 might be the D (5 bases). Between the trimmed V and J ends, which lost 6 bases and 10 bases, there was a span of 18 bases. CDR3 length: 13 amino acids. Germline loops: CDR1 MRHNA, CDR2 SNTAGT. CDR3 protein: CASRTRLTRGAFF. In DNA, the CDR3 is TGTGCCAGCAGGACGCGCTTAACAAGGGGAGCTTTCTTT.

This chain links TRBV10-3 with TRBJ1-5; D unresolved. The CDR3 covers 13 residues. The germline gives CDR1 ENHRY, CDR2 SYGVKD. V was clipped by 6 bases and J by 5 bases, with 11 bases between them. CDR3 region: CAIRGREDQPQHF. The DNA for the CDR3 is TGTGCCATCAGAGGGAGGGAAGATCAGCCCCAGCATTTT.

The chain uses TRBV6-6 and TRBJ1-2, with 7 bases aligning to TRBD1. V lost 2 bases and J lost 5; bases outside the gene matches: 5. CDR1 and CDR2 (germline): MNHNY, SVGAGI (reference sequence). This CDR3 contains 14 residues. The CDR3 DNA reads TGTGCCAGCAGTTACCGGGACAGACCATATGGCTACACCTTC. Protein: CASSYRDRPYGYTF.

The chain has TRBV14 and TRBJ1-6; D is ambiguous. Trimming cost V 0 bases and J 10 bases, with 7 bases left between them. The CDR3 is 13 residues long. In germline, CDR1 is SGHDN, CDR2 FVKESK. CDR3 bases: TGTGCCAGCAGCCAAGATCGGAGATCACCCCTCCACTTT. Translated, it gives CASSQDRRSPLHF.

The chain couples TRBV27 to TRBJ1-1; TRBD1 might be the D (5 bases). The length of the CDR3 is 13 residues. Germline-derived CDR1 and CDR2 are MNHEY and SMNVEV (reference sequence). Trimming removed 6 bases at V and 1 base at J, with 9 bases between. This CDR3 reads CASSETGNTEAFF. The CDR3 nucleotides read TGTGCCAGCAGCGAAACAGGGAACACTGAAGCTTTCTTT.

This chain links TRBV2 with TRBJ1-4; perhaps TRBD1 as D (5 bases). Trimming removed 8 bases from V and 7 bases from J, with 14 bases in between. The CDR3 runs 13 residues. From germline, CDR1 is SNHLY and CDR2 FYNNEI. The CDR3 here is CASFGEQGEKLFF. Here the CDR3 DNA reads TGTGCCAGCTTCGGAGAGCAGGGTGAAAAACTGTTTTTT.

This clone has a handful of counts. The chain is built from TRBV30 and TRBJ1-6; D may be TRBD1 (6 bases). Trimming pared 5 bases from V and 7 bases from J, leaving 12 bases between. The CDR3 loop spans 13 amino acids. The germline V gene has CDR1 GTSNPN and CDR2 SVGIG (reference sequence). The CDR3 sequence: CAWRQDGNSPLHF. The CDR3 DNA is TGTGCCTGGCGACAGGACGGCAATTCACCCCTCCACTTT.

The chain is built from TRBV11-2 and TRBJ2-5; 8 nucleotides line up with TRBD1. The CDR3 is 14 amino acids. Trimming removed 4 bases from V and 5 bases from J; junction bases left unmatched: 6. Germline V lookup: CDR1 SGHAT, CDR2 FQNNGV. CDR3 sequence: CASSSQGAKETQYF. The CDR3 coding sequence is TGTGCCAGCAGCTCCCAGGGGGCTAAGGAGACCCAGTACTTC.

This clone has a handful of counts. The chain links TRBV4-1 to TRBJ1-1; tentatively, D is TRBD1 (5 bases). In germline, CDR1 is MGHRA, CDR2 YSYEKL. The V and J ends lost 4 bases and 4 bases respectively, with 13 bases between them. The CDR3 sequence is 14 residues long. The CDR3 nucleotides read TGCGCCAGCAGCCGGGGAGGGGCCATCACTGAAGCTTTCTTT. It yields the protein CASSRGGAITEAFF.

V gene TRBV11-3 combines with J gene TRBJ2-1, with D perhaps matching TRBD1 (5 bases). Trimming took 3 bases from V and 7 from J, leaving 16 bases between them. CDR1 is SGHNT, CDR2 YENEEA, per germline. CDR3 length equals 15 residues. Written as DNA, the CDR3 is TGTGCCAGCAGCTTGCCTGGCCAGGGTAAAAATGAGCAGTTCTTC. Protein: CASSLPGQGKNEQFF.

J is TRBJ1-5 and V is TRBV3-1 (or the pseudogene TRBV3-2), with D maybe TRBD1 (6 bases). CDR1 and CDR2 (germline): LGHDT, YNNKEL (reference sequence). The CDR3 spans 13 residues. With 3 bases removed from V and 9 bases from J, the gap between germline ends came to 12 bases. CDR3 nucleotides: TGTGCCAGCAGCCAGACAGGTATCGCGCCCCAGCATTTT. Its protein is CASSQTGIAPQHF.

This clone has just one count. One end of the junction varies from germline; a read error may be responsible. The rearrangement links TRBV5-4 to TRBJ1-2, with D possibly being TRBD1 (6 bases). Germline assignment: CDR1 SGHNT and CDR2 YYREEE (reference sequence). The CDR3 extends over 16 amino acids. CDR3 in amino acids: CASSLDTGIFSGGYTF. In DNA, the CDR3 is TGTGCCAGCAGTTTGGATACAGGGATTTTTTCGGGAGGCTACACCTTC.

The chain links TRBV18 to TRBJ1-5; no clear D gene. The ends were cut back, 6 bases at V and 1 base at J, with 10 bases in the middle. From germline, CDR1 is KGHSH and CDR2 LQKENI. The CDR3 is 14 amino acids. In DNA, the CDR3 is TGTGCCAGCTCCCCCTCGGTCAGCAATCAGCCCCAGCATTTT. Translating it yields CASSPSVSNQPQHF.

The J gene is TRBJ1-1, the V gene TRBV28; no firm D call. The CDR3 has 14 amino acids. CDR1 and CDR2 (germline): MDHEN, SYDVKM. Trimming pared 2 bases from V and 4 bases from J, leaving 11 bases between. CDR3 coding DNA: TGTGCCAGCAGTTTAATTAAAACGGGCACTGAAGCTTTCTTT. Translating it yields CASSLIKTGTEAFF.

This chain connects TRBV10-3 to TRBJ1-1; 9 nucleotides agree with TRBD1. The CDR3 length is 13 residues. Per germline, CDR1 ENHRY and CDR2 SYGVKD. Losses at the gene ends were 11 bases for V and 6 bases for J; bases not matched to a gene: 10. CDR3 residues: CAVGTGPRPEAFF. As DNA, the CDR3 is TGTGCCGTGGGGACAGGGCCCCGTCCTGAAGCTTTCTTT.

A single count supports this clone. The J gene is TRBJ2-1, the V gene TRBV2; 9 nucleotides line up with TRBD2. With 2 bases clipped from V and 7 bases from J, the junction kept 3 bases outside the gene matches. The CDR3 has 14 amino acids. Germline CDR1 and CDR2: SNHLY and FYNNEI. CDR3 coding DNA: TGTGCCAGCAGTGAAAGTCTAGCGGGAAATGAGCAGTTCTTC. Translation: CASSESLAGNEQFF. The full variable domain, rest sourced from reference TRBV2 and TRBJ2-1, is EPEVTQTPSHQVTQMGQEVILRCVPISNHLYFYWYRQILGQKVEFLVSFYNNEISEKSEIFDDQFSVERPDGSNFTLKIRSTKLEDSAMYFCASSESLAGNEQFFGPGTRLTVL.

The chain joins TRBV21-1 to TRBJ1-4; the table calls TRBD1, which could not be checked here. TRBV21-1 constitutes a pseudogene. The CDR3 is made up of 15 amino acids. The CDR3 DNA is TGTGCCAGCAGCAAATGGTTCAGTTTTAATGAAAAACTGTTTTTT. This sequence encodes CASSKWFSFNEKLFF.

The rearrangement joins TRBV7-2 to TRBJ2-1; TRBD2 agrees at 8 bases. Germline V lookup: CDR1 SGHTA, CDR2 FQGNSA. J gave up 6 bases and V 2 bases, and 6 bases lay outside the gene matches. This CDR3 spans 15 amino acids. The CDR3 nucleotides are TGTGCCAGCAGCTTAAGAACTAGCGGCATCAATGAGCAGTTCTTC. This translates into CASSLRTSGINEQFF.

The V call is TRBV11-2, the J call TRBJ1-2, with TRBD1 identical over 7 bases. CDR1 is SGHAT, CDR2 FQNNGV, per germline. The CDR3 extends over 16 amino acids. V was clipped by 1 base and J by 8 bases; unmatched bases: 13. The CDR3 is CASSLVGTTGFGGYTF. The CDR3 DNA reads as TGTGCCAGCAGCTTAGTAGGGACGACAGGGTTCGGAGGCTACACCTTC.

The chain has TRBV7-6 and TRBJ1-4, with 8 bases that match TRBD1. Germline CDR1 SGHVS, CDR2 FNYEAQ. With V trimmed by 5 bases and J by 0 bases, 2 bases remained unmatched. This CDR3 is built from 15 residues. The CDR3 DNA follows: TGTGCCAGCAGCCGGACAGGGTCAACTAATGAAAAACTGTTTTTT. The encoded protein is CASSRTGSTNEKLFF.

The table lists this clone with a few counts. The J gene is TRBJ1-1, the V gene TRBV4-1; D is unclear. The germline V and J ends were trimmed by 4 bases and 4 bases, with 10 bases remaining between them. The CDR3 has 13 amino acids. CDR1 MGHRA and CDR2 YSYEKL come from the germline V gene. The CDR3 region is CASSPTVSTEAFF. The CDR3 DNA reads as TGCGCCAGCAGCCCTACAGTTAGCACTGAAGCTTTCTTT.

This clone was picked up a small number of times. This chain joins TRBV28 and TRBJ2-3; TRBD2 matches 10 bases. The CDR3 runs to 18 residues. V shed 3 bases, J shed 2 bases, and the junction held 11 bases outside the gene matches. The germline gives CDR1 MDHEN, CDR2 SYDVKM. The CDR3 sequence is CASSLAGTSDINTDTQYF. For the CDR3, the DNA is TGTGCCAGCAGTTTGGCCGGGACTAGCGATATCAACACAGATACGCAGTATTTT.

The CDR3 reads CASSLGGGNYGYTF. CDR3 DNA: TGTGCCAGCAGTTTAGGGGGGGGTAACTATGGCTACACCTTC. The V and J genes are TRBV28 and TRBJ1-2, with D maybe TRBD1 (5 bases). Germline V CDR1 and CDR2: MDHEN, SYDVKM. This CDR3 region has 14 residues. The V end lost 2 bases, the J end lost 1 base, and 8 bases lay between the germline ends.

V gene TRBV7-2 combines with J gene TRBJ2-4; 8 bases are shared with TRBD2. The CDR3 has 15 amino acids. The germline gives CDR1 SGHTA, CDR2 FQGNSA. V trimming: 3 bases; J trimming: 5 bases; junction bases outside the gene matches: 6. The CDR3 reads CASSFYSGAQNIQYF. The CDR3 bases are TGTGCCAGCAGCTTTTATAGCGGGGCCCAAAACATTCAGTACTTC. Drawing the rest from reference TRBV7-2 and TRBJ2-4, the complete variable domain is GAGVSQSPSNKVTEKGKDVELRCDPISGHTALYWYRQSLGQGLEFLIYFQGNSAPDKSGLPSDRFSAERTGGSVSTLTIQRTQQEDSAVYLCASSFYSGAQNIQYFGAGTRLSVL.

This chain connects TRBV2 to TRBJ2-7; 16 nucleotides line up with TRBD2. The length of the CDR3 is 17 residues. Germline CDR1 SNHLY, CDR2 FYNNEI. V was clipped by 5 bases and J by 2 bases; unmatched bases: 6. The CDR3 loop is CASSRAGTSGGAYEQYF. The CDR3 DNA follows: TGTGCCAGCAGTCGGGCTGGGACTAGCGGGGGGGCCTACGAGCAGTACTTC. Full variable domain (rest looked up from reference TRBV2 and TRBJ2-7): EPEVTQTPSHQVTQMGQEVILRCVPISNHLYFYWYRQILGQKVEFLVSFYNNEISEKSEIFDDQFSVERPDGSNFTLKIRSTKLEDSAMYFCASSRAGTSGGAYEQYFGPGTRLTVT.